The 15 T cell receptor beta chains in this list originate from one sample, sequenced in a study of molecular identifiers for immune sequencing clone quantification. Via MiXCR, TCRdb re-called the PCR reads, giving one row per CDR3 protein. In the table there are 350,000 or so distinct CDR3 sequences, 20% to 25% of which are singletons. The sample taken for sequencing was naive CD8+ T cells from blood, with Jurkat cell RNA spiked in. Described subset: FACS-sorted CD8+CD4-CCR7+CD45RA+ naive T cells. The receptors shown here come from a human donor in good health. Some libraries in this study had Jurkat cell RNA spiked in.

This clonotype was counted ten times or more. V usage is TRBV21-1 and J usage is TRBJ2-3. TRBV21-1 is recorded as a pseudogene. The CDR3 runs to 14 residues. Here the CDR3 reads CASSKKDHTDTQYF. The CDR3 DNA reads as TGTGCCAGCAGCAAAAAGGACCACACAGATACGCAGTATTTT.

This clonotype showed up many times. This rearrangement joins TRBV6-1 to TRBJ2-1; 8 bases agree with TRBD2. Trimming at V came to 10 bases and at J to 7 bases, leaving 9 bases not matched to a gene. The CDR3 sequence is 13 residues long. CDR1 MNHNS and CDR2 SASEGT come from the germline V gene. CDR3 amino acids: CATTFSGVNEQFF. The CDR3 region has the DNA TGTGCCACAACTTTTAGCGGGGTAAATGAGCAGTTCTTC.

Note on this clonotype: A read error is possible here, since a much larger clone lies one base away. The chain couples TRBV9 to TRBJ2-3; maybe TRBD2 (7 bases). This CDR3 region has 16 residues. Germline V gene lookup returns CDR1 SGDLS and CDR2 YYNGEE. The CDR3 region is CACSLEGGASTDTQYF. The CDR3 region has the DNA TGTGCCTGCAGCCTGGAAGGGGGGGCTAGCACAGATACGCAGTATTTT.

V usage is TRBV6-2 or TRBV6-3 and J usage is TRBJ2-7; 8 bases are a match to TRBD1. The CDR3 has 16 amino acids. Germline values: CDR1 MNHEY, CDR2 SVGEGT. The V segment lost 6 bases and the J segment 2 bases; nucleotides outside the gene matches: 12. Here the CDR3 reads CASSNPTGEAAYEQYF. The CDR3 DNA reads as TGTGCCAGCAGCAACCCGACAGGGGAGGCTGCCTACGAGCAGTACTTC.

This clonotype came up many times. The gene calls are TRBV6-5 and TRBJ2-1; TRBD1 aligns across 8 bases. V lost 0 bases and J lost 6; bases outside the gene matches: 4. Per germline, CDR1 MNHEY and CDR2 SVGAGI. The CDR3 has 15 residues. For the CDR3, the DNA is TGTGCCAGCAGTTACTCTCTCGGACAGGGCAATGAGCAGTTCTTC. Translating gives CASSYSLGQGNEQFF.

In regard to this clonotype: This could be a read error, since a much larger clone is one nucleotide away. In this CDR3 the conserved last residue, phenylalanine or tryptophan, is missing, so a read error is likely. The J gene is TRBJ2-7, the V gene TRBV29-1; 10 positions match TRBD1. The CDR3 spans 16 residues. Germline CDR1 reads SQVTM; CDR2 reads ANQGSEA. V lost 0 bases to trimming and J lost 2 bases; unmatched junction nucleotides: 7. Here the CDR3 reads CSVEDVHGQGAYEQYS. In nucleotides, the CDR3 is TGCAGCGTTGAAGATGTTCACGGACAGGGGGCCTACGAGCAGTACTCC.

Note on this clonotype: A clone one base away is much larger, so this may be a read error. The chain is built from TRBV7-6 and TRBJ1-5; D not certain. Germline V gives CDR1 SGHVS, CDR2 FNYEAQ. This CDR3 region has 13 residues. CDR3 bases: TGTGTCAGCAGGAGGCTTAGCAATCAGCCCCAGCATTTT. This encodes CVSRRLSNQPQHF.

The chain uses TRBV30 and TRBJ2-7; D may match TRBD1 or TRBD2 (5 bases each). The germline CDR1 and CDR2 sequences are GTSNPN and SVGIG (reference sequence). This CDR3 is built from 16 residues. V shed 2 bases and J shed 0 bases, with 17 bases lying between them. The CDR3 coding sequence is TGTGCCTGGAGTACTTTCGTCGGGACGCTCTCCTACGAGCAGTACTTC. It is translated as CAWSTFVGTLSYEQYF.

This clonotype was detected ten times or more. The chain links TRBV28 to TRBJ2-3; no reliable D call. Germline CDR1 is MDHEN and CDR2 is SYDVKM. V was cut by 5 bases and J by 6 bases, with 12 bases left in between. The CDR3 extends over 13 amino acids. CDR3 sequence (DNA): TGTGCCAGCAGTGCCCAGTTGGCCGATACGCAGTATTTT. This translates into CASSAQLADTQYF.

In its sample, this clonotype was seen many times. V gene TRBV27 combines with J gene TRBJ2-6; 11 bases fit TRBD1. The CDR3 covers 17 residues. The V segment lost 6 bases and the J segment 1 base; nucleotides outside the gene matches: 5. CDR1 and CDR2 from the germline V gene are MNHEY and SMNVEV (reference sequence). CDR3 coding DNA: TGTGCCAGCAGCCGGACAGGGGGCGCATCTGGGGCCAACGTCCTGACTTTC. Translated, it gives CASSRTGGASGANVLTF. Drawing the rest from reference TRBV27 and TRBJ2-6, the complete variable domain is EAQVTQNPRYLITVTGKKLTVTCSQNMNHEYMSWYRQDPGLGLRQIYYSMNVEVTDKGDVPEGYKVSRKEKRNFPLILESPSPNQTSLYFCASSRTGGASGANVLTFGAGSRLTVL.

CDR3 residues: CASSQDSGGPGGLYF. The CDR3 bases are TGTGCCAGCAGCCAGGATAGCGGGGGGCCCGGCGGGTTGTATTTT. V is TRBV3-1 and J is TRBJ2-3, with TRBD2 matching 10 bases. This CDR3 is built from 15 residues. V lost 3 bases, J lost 14 bases, and 14 bases stayed unmatched. Germline CDR1 is LGHDT and CDR2 is YNNKEL (reference sequence).

For this clonotype: It may be a read error: a sequence one base away is much more abundant. The gene calls are TRBV6-5 and TRBJ2-2, with D possibly being TRBD2 (6 bases). Germline V CDR1 and CDR2: MNHEY, SVGAGI. CDR3 length: 13 residues. DNA for the CDR3: TGTGCCAGCAGCCAGCTTAGCCCCGGGGGGCTGTTTTTT. Translated, it gives CASSQLSPGGLFF.

As for this clonotype: Since a much larger clone is just one base distant, this may be a read error. The CDR3 DNA reads as TGTGCCAGCAGCTTACCCAGACAGGAGTACGAGCAGTACTTC. This encodes CASSLPRQEYEQYF. The chain is built from TRBV13 and TRBJ2-7, with D possibly TRBD1 on 6 matching bases. With 2 bases removed from V and 4 bases from J, the gap between germline ends came to 12 bases. The CDR3 covers 14 residues. Germline V gives CDR1 PRHDT, CDR2 FYEKMQ (reference sequence).

Notes on this clonotype: A much more abundant neighbour one base away suggests this may be a read error. This sequence joins TRBV27 and TRBJ2-7; D perhaps matches TRBD1 (5 bases). Germline CDR1 is MNHEY and CDR2 is SMNVEV (reference sequence). The CDR3 covers 12 residues. This CDR3 reads CASSLLGHEPYF. CDR3 in DNA: TGTGCCAGCAGTTTGTTGGGGCACGAGCCGTACTTC.

This clonotype was picked up many times. This chain joins TRBV28 and TRBJ2-5; possibly TRBD2 for D (7 bases). Trimming took 1 base from V and 1 from J, leaving 10 bases between them. Germline V CDR1 and CDR2: MDHEN, SYDVKM. CDR3 size: 15 residues. The CDR3 spells CASSLLRGAQETQYF. CDR3 coding DNA: TGTGCCAGCAGTTTATTACGGGGGGCCCAAGAGACCCAGTACTTC.